A selection of T cell receptor beta chains follows, all from one sample in a study of cytomegalovirus exposure and HLA in healthy donors. Generated by immunoSEQ multiplex PCR, the TCRdb table keeps only in-frame clones and is missing some. Here the sample spans approximately 130,000 clones, 81% being singletons. Specimen: PBMCs. The receptor source for this set is a woman in her forties in good health and CMV-seronegative. CDR3s include the opening cysteine and the closing phenylalanine or tryptophan. D genes are given only for firm matches. The size entry is marked missing in some rows and otherwise reads once, few, many or a size class.

d_gene: -; abundance: -; j_gene: TRBJ1-1; v_gene: TRBV29-1; CDR3aa: CSVETGNTEAFF; CDR3nt: TGCAGCGTTGAAACCGGTAACACTGAAGCTTTCTTT
d_gene: -; abundance: -; j_gene: TRBJ2-5; v_gene: TRBV4-1; CDR3aa: CASSPIGGGTQYF; CDR3nt: TGCGCCAGCAGCCCGATAGGGGGGGGGACCCAGTACTTC
d_gene: TRBD2; abundance: -; j_gene: TRBJ2-2; v_gene: TRBV5-8; CDR3aa: CASTTAGGTGTGELFF; CDR3nt: TGTGCCAGCACCACAGCGGGGGGGACGGGGACCGGGGAGCTGTTTTTT
d_gene: -; abundance: -; j_gene: TRBJ2-3; v_gene: TRBV9; CDR3aa: CASSVGVDTQYF; CDR3nt: TGTGCCAGCAGCGTCGGGGTGGATACGCAGTATTTT
d_gene: TRBD1; abundance: -; j_gene: TRBJ2-7; v_gene: TRBV4-1; CDR3aa: CASSQVGTAFYEQYF; CDR3nt: TGCGCCAGCAGCCAAGTTGGGACAGCATTCTACGAGCAGTACTTC
d_gene: TRBD2; abundance: -; j_gene: TRBJ2-3; v_gene: TRBV6-4; CDR3aa: CASSENSGSSDTQYF; CDR3nt: TGTGCCAGCAGCGAGAATAGCGGGAGCTCAGATACGCAGTATTTT
d_gene: -; abundance: few; j_gene: TRBJ2-4; v_gene: TRBV10-3; CDR3aa: CAISESTGIQYF; CDR3nt: TGTGCCATCAGTGAGTCTACTGGCATTCAGTACTTC
d_gene: -; abundance: -; j_gene: TRBJ2-2; v_gene: TRBV2; CDR3aa: CASTGERNTGELFF; CDR3nt: TGTGCCAGCACCGGGGAGAGAAACACCGGGGAGCTGTTTTTT
d_gene: -; abundance: -; j_gene: TRBJ1-4; v_gene: TRBV5-1; CDR3aa: CASSFQSNEKLFF; CDR3nt: TGCGCCAGCAGCTTCCAGTCTAATGAAAAACTGTTTTTT
d_gene: -; abundance: -; j_gene: TRBJ1-2; v_gene: TRBV20-1; CDR3aa: CSASWGDGYTF; CDR3nt: TGCAGTGCTAGTTGGGGCGATGGCTACACCTTC
d_gene: TRBD2; abundance: few; j_gene: TRBJ2-3; v_gene: TRBV7-2; CDR3aa: CASSLGGTSDTQYF; CDR3nt: TGTGCCAGCAGCTTAGGTGGGACTAGCGATACGCAGTATTTT
d_gene: -; abundance: -; j_gene: TRBJ1-2; v_gene: TRBV7-9; CDR3aa: CASSTNREGYGYTF; CDR3nt: TGTGCCAGCAGCACCAACAGGGAAGGCTATGGCTACACCTTC
d_gene: TRBD1; abundance: -; j_gene: TRBJ2-7; v_gene: TRBV19; CDR3aa: CASSSDRGSYEQYF; CDR3nt: TGTGCCAGTAGTTCGGACAGGGGCTCCTACGAGCAGTACTTC
d_gene: -; abundance: -; j_gene: TRBJ2-1; v_gene: TRBV6-4; CDR3aa: CASSDAGMSYNEQFF; CDR3nt: TGTGCCAGCAGTGACGCGGGGATGTCCTACAATGAGCAGTTCTTC
d_gene: TRBD2; abundance: -; j_gene: TRBJ2-3; v_gene: TRBV9; CDR3aa: CASSATRLAGVPLSTDTQYF; CDR3nt: TGTGCCAGCAGCGCGACCCGACTAGCGGGAGTTCCCTTGAGCACAGATACGCAGTATTTT
d_gene: TRBD2; abundance: -; j_gene: TRBJ2-5; v_gene: TRBV29-1; CDR3aa: CSFRTSGRETQYF; CDR3nt: TGCAGCTTCCGGACTAGCGGGAGGGAGACCCAGTACTTC
d_gene: TRBD2; abundance: -; j_gene: TRBJ2-7; v_gene: TRBV4-1; CDR3aa: CASSPRLAGKNEQYF; CDR3nt: TGCGCCAGCAGCCCCCGGCTAGCGGGGAAGAACGAGCAGTACTTC
d_gene: -; abundance: -; j_gene: TRBJ1-2; v_gene: TRBV6-5; CDR3aa: CASSRLGGRGYTF; CDR3nt: TGTGCCAGCAGCCGCCTAGGGGGAAGGGGCTACACTTTC
d_gene: TRBD1; abundance: -; j_gene: TRBJ1-2; v_gene: TRBV10-3; CDR3aa: CAISESTGVPNYGYTF; CDR3nt: TGTGCCATCAGTGAGTCGACAGGGGTACCCAACTATGGCTACACCTTC
d_gene: TRBD1; abundance: -; j_gene: TRBJ1-1; v_gene: TRBV7-6; CDR3aa: CASSSTYGTGGMNTEAFF; CDR3nt: TGTGCCAGCAGCTCGACCTATGGGACAGGGGGTATGAACACTGAAGCTTTCTTT
d_gene: TRBD2; abundance: -; j_gene: TRBJ2-2; v_gene: TRBV4-2; CDR3aa: CASSQGHGRANTGELFF; CDR3nt: TGTGCCAGCAGCCAAGGACACGGGAGGGCCAACACCGGGGAGCTGTTTTTT
d_gene: TRBD1; abundance: -; j_gene: TRBJ2-3; v_gene: TRBV10-3; CDR3aa: CAISGTGGTGSTDTQYF; CDR3nt: TGTGCCATCAGTGGGACAGGGGGAACGGGTAGCACAGATACGCAGTATTTT
d_gene: -; abundance: -; j_gene: TRBJ2-1; v_gene: TRBV9; CDR3aa: CASSVIDRPRLYNEQFF; CDR3nt: TGTGCCAGCAGCGTAATTGACAGGCCCAGACTATACAATGAGCAGTTCTTC
d_gene: TRBD1; abundance: -; j_gene: TRBJ1-5; v_gene: TRBV19; CDR3aa: CASRRDRGSNQPQHF; CDR3nt: TGTGCCAGTAGACGGGACAGGGGAAGCAATCAGCCCCAGCATTTT
d_gene: TRBD2; abundance: -; j_gene: TRBJ2-7; v_gene: TRBV10-2; CDR3aa: CASRLGPGGRAYEQYF; CDR3nt: TGCGCCAGCCGCTTAGGACCTGGCGGGAGGGCCTATGAGCAGTACTTC
d_gene: -; abundance: -; j_gene: TRBJ1-6; v_gene: TRBV30; CDR3aa: CAWSILGNSPLHF; CDR3nt: TGTGCCTGGAGCATCCTCGGGAATTCACCCCTCCACTTT
d_gene: TRBD1; abundance: -; j_gene: TRBJ2-7; v_gene: TRBV7-9; CDR3aa: CASSGGDRDPYEQYF; CDR3nt: TGTGCCAGCAGCGGGGGGGACAGGGACCCCTACGAGCAGTACTTC
d_gene: -; abundance: -; j_gene: TRBJ1-1; v_gene: TRBV6-1; CDR3aa: CASSEAGRTEAFF; CDR3nt: TGTGCCAGCAGTGAAGCGGGCAGGACTGAAGCTTTCTTT
d_gene: TRBD2; abundance: -; j_gene: TRBJ2-7; v_gene: TRBV2; CDR3aa: CATEPAGVTYEQYF; CDR3nt: TGTGCCACCGAACCGGCGGGAGTTACCTACGAGCAGTACTTC
d_gene: -; abundance: few; j_gene: TRBJ1-1; v_gene: TRBV5-1; CDR3aa: CASSIKTDRAFF; CDR3nt: TGCGCCAGCAGCATCAAGACAGACCGAGCTTTCTTT
d_gene: -; abundance: -; j_gene: TRBJ1-4; v_gene: TRBV5-1; CDR3aa: CASSPVPQEKLFF; CDR3nt: TGCGCCAGCAGCCCGGTGCCCCAAGAAAAACTGTTTTTT
d_gene: TRBD1; abundance: -; j_gene: TRBJ1-2; v_gene: TRBV7-9; CDR3aa: CASSLAGQGADYGYTF; CDR3nt: TGTGCCAGCAGCTTAGCGGGACAGGGGGCTGACTATGGCTACACCTTC
d_gene: TRBD1; abundance: few; j_gene: TRBJ1-5; v_gene: TRBV2; CDR3aa: CASNPDRGNNQPQHF; CDR3nt: TGTGCCAGCAATCCGGACAGGGGGAATAATCAGCCCCAGCATTTT
d_gene: -; abundance: -; j_gene: TRBJ1-1; v_gene: TRBV11-2; CDR3aa: CASSPLKGSTEAFF; CDR3nt: TGTGCCAGCAGCCCCCTAAAGGGGTCCACTGAAGCTTTCTTT
d_gene: -; abundance: few; j_gene: TRBJ1-2; v_gene: TRBV6-6; CDR3aa: CASSYSGGREYYGYTF; CDR3nt: TGTGCCAGCAGTTACTCCGGCGGACGGGAGTACTATGGCTACACCTTC
d_gene: -; abundance: few; j_gene: TRBJ2-2; v_gene: TRBV30; CDR3aa: CAWSVMGLDTGELFF; CDR3nt: TGTGCCTGGAGTGTAATGGGACTTGACACCGGGGAGCTGTTTTTT
d_gene: -; abundance: -; j_gene: TRBJ1-4; v_gene: TRBV5-1; CDR3aa: CASTGGSHEKLFF; CDR3nt: TGCGCCAGCACTGGGGGCTCCCACGAAAAACTGTTTTTT
d_gene: TRBD1; abundance: -; j_gene: TRBJ1-5; v_gene: TRBV15; CDR3aa: CATSRSRGPDRPAQHF; CDR3nt: TGTGCCACCAGCAGAAGCAGGGGGCCAGATAGACCAGCCCAGCATTTT
d_gene: -; abundance: -; j_gene: TRBJ2-5; v_gene: TRBV18; CDR3aa: CASSRGQQYQETQYF; CDR3nt: TGTGCCAGCTCACGGGGACAACAGTACCAAGAGACCCAGTACTTC
d_gene: -; abundance: -; j_gene: TRBJ2-5; v_gene: TRBV5-4; CDR3aa: CASSSDILGREQETQYF; CDR3nt: TGTGCCAGCAGCTCGGATATATTAGGACGGGAACAAGAGACCCAGTACTTC